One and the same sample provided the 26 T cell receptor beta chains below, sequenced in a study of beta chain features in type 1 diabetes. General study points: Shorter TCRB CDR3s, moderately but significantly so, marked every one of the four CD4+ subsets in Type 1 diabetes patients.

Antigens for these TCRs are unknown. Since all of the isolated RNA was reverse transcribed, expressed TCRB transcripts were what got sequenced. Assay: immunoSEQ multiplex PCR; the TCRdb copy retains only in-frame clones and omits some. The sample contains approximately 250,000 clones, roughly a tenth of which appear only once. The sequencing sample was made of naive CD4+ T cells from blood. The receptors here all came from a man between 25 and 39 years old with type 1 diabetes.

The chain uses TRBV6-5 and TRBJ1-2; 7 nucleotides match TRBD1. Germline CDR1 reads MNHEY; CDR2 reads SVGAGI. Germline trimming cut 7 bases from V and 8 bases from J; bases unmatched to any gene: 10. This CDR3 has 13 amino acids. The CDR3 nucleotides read TGTGCCAGCACTCCTGACAGGGAACGAGGCTACACCTTC. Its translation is CASTPDRERGYTF.

The CDR3 DNA is TGTGCCAGCAGGACAGTTGGAGCTAACTATGGCTACACCTTC. Its protein is CASRTVGANYGYTF. J is TRBJ1-2 and V is TRBV2; TRBD1 is a possible D gene (5 bases). V gave up 6 bases and J gave up 0 bases, with 11 bases separating them. The germline gives CDR1 SNHLY, CDR2 FYNNEI. This CDR3 has 14 amino acids. The variable domain in full, completed from reference TRBV2 and TRBJ1-2, reads EPEVTQTPSHQVTQMGQEVILRCVPISNHLYFYWYRQILGQKVEFLVSFYNNEISEKSEIFDDQFSVERPDGSNFTLKIRSTKLEDSAMYFCASRTVGANYGYTFGSGTRLTVV.

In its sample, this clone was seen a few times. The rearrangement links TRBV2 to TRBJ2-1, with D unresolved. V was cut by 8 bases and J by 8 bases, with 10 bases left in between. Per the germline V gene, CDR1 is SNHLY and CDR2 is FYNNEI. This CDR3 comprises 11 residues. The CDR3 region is CASAPWHEQFF. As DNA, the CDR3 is TGTGCCAGCGCCCCCTGGCATGAGCAGTTCTTC.

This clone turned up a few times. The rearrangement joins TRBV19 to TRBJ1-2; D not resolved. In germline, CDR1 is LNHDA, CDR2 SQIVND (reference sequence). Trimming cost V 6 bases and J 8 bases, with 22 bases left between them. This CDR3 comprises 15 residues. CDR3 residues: CASRDGSAGREGYTF. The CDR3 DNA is TGTGCCAGTAGAGACGGATCCGCCGGCCGGGAGGGCTACACCTTC.

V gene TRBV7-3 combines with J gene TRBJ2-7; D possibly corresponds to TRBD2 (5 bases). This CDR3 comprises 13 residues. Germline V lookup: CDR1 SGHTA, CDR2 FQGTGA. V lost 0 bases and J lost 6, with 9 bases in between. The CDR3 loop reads CASSLTRESEQYF. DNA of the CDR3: TGTGCCAGCAGCTTAACGAGGGAAAGCGAGCAGTACTTC.

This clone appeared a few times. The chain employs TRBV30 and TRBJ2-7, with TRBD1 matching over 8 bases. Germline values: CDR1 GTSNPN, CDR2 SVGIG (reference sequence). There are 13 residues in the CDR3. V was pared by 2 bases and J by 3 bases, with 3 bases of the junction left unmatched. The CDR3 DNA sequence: TGTGCCTGGAGTACAGGGGGGAGCTACGAGCAGTACTTC. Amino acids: CAWSTGGSYEQYF.

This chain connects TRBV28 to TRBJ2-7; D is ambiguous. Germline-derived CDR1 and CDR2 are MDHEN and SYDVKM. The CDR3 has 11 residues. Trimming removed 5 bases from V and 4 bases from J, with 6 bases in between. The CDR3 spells CASSVSYEQYF. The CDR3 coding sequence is TGTGCCAGCAGTGTGAGTTACGAGCAGTACTTC.

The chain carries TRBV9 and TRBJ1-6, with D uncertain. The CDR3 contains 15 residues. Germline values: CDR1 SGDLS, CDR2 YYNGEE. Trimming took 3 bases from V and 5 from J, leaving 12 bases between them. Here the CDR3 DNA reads TGTGCCAGCAGCGCCTCCCTCGGTGATAATTCACCCCTCCACTTT. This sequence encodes CASSASLGDNSPLHF.

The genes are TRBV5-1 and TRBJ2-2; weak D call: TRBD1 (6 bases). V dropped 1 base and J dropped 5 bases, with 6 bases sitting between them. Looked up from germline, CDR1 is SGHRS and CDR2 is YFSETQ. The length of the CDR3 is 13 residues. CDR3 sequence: CASSLTGTGELFF. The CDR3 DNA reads TGCGCCAGCAGCTTGACAGGGACCGGGGAGCTGTTTTTT.

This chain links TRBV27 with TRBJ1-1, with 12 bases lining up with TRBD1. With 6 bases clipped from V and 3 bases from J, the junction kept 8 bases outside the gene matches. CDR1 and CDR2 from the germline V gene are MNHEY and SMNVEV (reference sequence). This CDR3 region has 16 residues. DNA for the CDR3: TGTGCCAGCAGAAATATCCGGGACAGGGGGCACACTGAAGCTTTCTTT. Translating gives CASRNIRDRGHTEAFF.

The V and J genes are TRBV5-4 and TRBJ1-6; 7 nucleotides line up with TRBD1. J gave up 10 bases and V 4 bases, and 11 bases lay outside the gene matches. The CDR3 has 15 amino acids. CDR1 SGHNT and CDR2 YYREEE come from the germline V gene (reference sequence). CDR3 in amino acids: CASSQLRDSLSPLHF. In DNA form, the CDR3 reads TGTGCCAGCAGCCAACTACGGGACAGCCTCTCACCCCTCCACTTT.

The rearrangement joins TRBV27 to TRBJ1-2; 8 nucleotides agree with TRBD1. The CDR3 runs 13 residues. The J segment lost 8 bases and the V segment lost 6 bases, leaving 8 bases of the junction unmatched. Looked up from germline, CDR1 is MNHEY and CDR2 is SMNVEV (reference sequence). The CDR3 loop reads CASSPQGARGYTF. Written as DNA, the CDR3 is TGTGCCAGCAGCCCCCAGGGGGCGAGGGGCTACACCTTC.

The CDR3 nucleotides are TGCGCCAGCAGCGGACAGGGGGCTAGCACCGGGGAGCTGTTTTTT. Its translation: CASSGQGASTGELFF. The rearrangement uses TRBV5-1 and TRBJ2-2, with 11 positions matching TRBD1. The CDR3 is 15 amino acids. V was clipped by 4 bases and J by 4 bases; unmatched bases: 3. Germline V gives CDR1 SGHRS, CDR2 YFSETQ.

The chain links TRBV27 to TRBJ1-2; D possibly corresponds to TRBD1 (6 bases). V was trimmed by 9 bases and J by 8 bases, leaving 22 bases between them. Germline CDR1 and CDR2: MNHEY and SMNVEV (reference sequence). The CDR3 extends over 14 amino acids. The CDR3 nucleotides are TGTGCCAGTGGATTACAGGGAGATCTTGGAGGCTACACCTTC. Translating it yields CASGLQGDLGGYTF.

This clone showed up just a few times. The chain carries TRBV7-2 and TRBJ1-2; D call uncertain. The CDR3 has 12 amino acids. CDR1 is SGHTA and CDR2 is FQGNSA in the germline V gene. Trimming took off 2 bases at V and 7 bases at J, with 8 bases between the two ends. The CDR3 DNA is TGTGCCAGCAGCTTAACCCGGGGTGGCTACACCTTC. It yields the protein CASSLTRGGYTF.

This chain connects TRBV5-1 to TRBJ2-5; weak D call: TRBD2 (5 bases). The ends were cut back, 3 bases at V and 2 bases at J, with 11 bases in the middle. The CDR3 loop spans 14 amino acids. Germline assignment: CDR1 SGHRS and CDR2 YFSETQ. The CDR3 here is CASSSARGQETQYF. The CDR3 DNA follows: TGCGCCAGCAGCTCGGCCCGGGGTCAAGAGACCCAGTACTTC.

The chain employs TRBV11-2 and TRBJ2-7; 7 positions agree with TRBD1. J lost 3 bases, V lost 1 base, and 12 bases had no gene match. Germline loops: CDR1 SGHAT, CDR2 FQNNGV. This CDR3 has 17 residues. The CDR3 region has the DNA TGTGCCAGCAGCTTAGGGAAAGGGTCAGGACAGGTCTACGAGCAGTACTTC. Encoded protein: CASSLGKGSGQVYEQYF.

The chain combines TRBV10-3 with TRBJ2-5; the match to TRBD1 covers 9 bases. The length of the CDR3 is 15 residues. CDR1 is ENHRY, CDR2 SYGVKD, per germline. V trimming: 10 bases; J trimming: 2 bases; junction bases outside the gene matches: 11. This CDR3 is CATWTPGTGQETQYF. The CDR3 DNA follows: TGTGCCACCTGGACACCCGGGACAGGGCAAGAGACCCAGTACTTC.

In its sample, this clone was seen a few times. This chain's CDR3 is CASSSPGSNQPQHF. The CDR3 DNA is TGTGCCAGCAGTTCCCCGGGGAGCAATCAGCCCCAGCATTTT. J is TRBJ1-5 and V is TRBV6-5, with D unresolved. Germline V gene data show CDR1 as MNHEY and CDR2 as SVGAGI. The CDR3 length is 14 residues. Trimming removed 4 bases from V and 1 base from J, with 8 bases in between.

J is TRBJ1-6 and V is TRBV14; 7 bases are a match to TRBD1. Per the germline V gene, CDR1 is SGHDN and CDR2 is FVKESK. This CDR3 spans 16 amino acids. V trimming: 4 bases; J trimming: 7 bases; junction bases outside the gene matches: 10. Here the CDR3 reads CASSLRGRQENSPLHF. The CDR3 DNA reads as TGTGCCAGCAGCCTCAGGGGGAGACAGGAAAATTCACCCCTCCACTTT.

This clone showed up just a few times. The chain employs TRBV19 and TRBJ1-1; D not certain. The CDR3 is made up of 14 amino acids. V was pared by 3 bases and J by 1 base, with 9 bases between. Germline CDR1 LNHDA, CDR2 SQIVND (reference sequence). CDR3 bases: TGTGCCAGTAGTATTGGTCTGAGGAACACTGAAGCTTTCTTT. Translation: CASSIGLRNTEAFF.

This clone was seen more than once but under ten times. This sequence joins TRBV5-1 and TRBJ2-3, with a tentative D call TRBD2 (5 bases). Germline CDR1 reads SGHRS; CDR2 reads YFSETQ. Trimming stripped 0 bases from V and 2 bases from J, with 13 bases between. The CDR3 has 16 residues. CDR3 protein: CASSLVRSGYTDTQYF. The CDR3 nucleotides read TGCGCCAGCAGCTTGGTCCGTTCGGGGTACACAGATACGCAGTATTTT.

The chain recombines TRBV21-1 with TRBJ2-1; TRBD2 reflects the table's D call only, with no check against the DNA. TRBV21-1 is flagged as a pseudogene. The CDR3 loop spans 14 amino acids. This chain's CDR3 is CASAKWGGDNEQFF. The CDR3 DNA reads TGTGCCAGCGCAAAATGGGGGGGGGACAATGAGCAGTTCTTC.

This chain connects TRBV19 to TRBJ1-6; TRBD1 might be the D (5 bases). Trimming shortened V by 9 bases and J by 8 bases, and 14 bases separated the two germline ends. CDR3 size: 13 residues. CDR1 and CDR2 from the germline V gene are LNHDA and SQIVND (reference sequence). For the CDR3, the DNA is TGTGCCAGCCCTTGGGGGGGACATTCACCCCTCCACTTT. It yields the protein CASPWGGHSPLHF. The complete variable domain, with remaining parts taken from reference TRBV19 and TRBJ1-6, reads DGGITQSPKYLFRKEGQNVTLSCEQNLNHDAMYWYRQDPGQGLRLIYYSQIVNDFQKGDIAEGYSVSREKKESFPLTVTSAQKNPTAFYLCASPWGGHSPLHFGNGTRLTVT.

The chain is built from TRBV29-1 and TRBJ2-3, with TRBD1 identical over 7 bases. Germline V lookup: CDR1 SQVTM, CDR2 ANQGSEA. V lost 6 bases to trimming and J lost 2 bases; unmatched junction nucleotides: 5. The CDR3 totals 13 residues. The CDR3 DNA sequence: TGCAGCGTGACAGGGAAACTCACAGATACGCAGTATTTT. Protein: CSVTGKLTDTQYF.

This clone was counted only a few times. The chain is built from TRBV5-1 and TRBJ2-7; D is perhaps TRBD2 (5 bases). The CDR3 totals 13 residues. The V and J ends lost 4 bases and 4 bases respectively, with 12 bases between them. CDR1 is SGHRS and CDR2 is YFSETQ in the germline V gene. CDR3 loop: CASSVTGIYEQYF. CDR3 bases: TGCGCCAGCAGCGTGACGGGGATTTACGAGCAGTACTTC.